This passage covers 21 T cell receptor beta chains from one sample sequenced in a study of OX40 agonist ivuxolimab in advanced cancers. Clones were sequenced by immunoSEQ multiplex PCR, and TCRdb holds only the in-frame ones, with some missing. The sample has 50,000 to 60,000 clones, about four fifths seen once; the top ten hold approximately 4.5%. The starting material was CD4+ or CD8+ T cells sorted from blood, obtained in a trial of the OX40 agonist ivuxolimab. Receptor source: an adult with an advanced solid tumor such as melanoma, head and neck, liver or kidney cancer.

V usage is TRBV7-9 and J usage is TRBJ2-7; tentatively, D is TRBD1 or TRBD2 (6 bases each). This CDR3 spans 14 amino acids. Germline assignment: CDR1 SEHNR and CDR2 FQNEAQ (reference sequence). V was pared by 5 bases and J by 6 bases, with 17 bases between. DNA for the CDR3: TGTGCCAGCAGCCCCGTCGGGGGCTCCCTCGAGCAGTACTTC. Translated, it gives CASSPVGGSLEQYF.

This clone was counted once. The V gene is TRBV28, the J gene TRBJ1-6, with 10 bases identical to TRBD1. This CDR3 contains 16 residues. Trimming at V came to 5 bases and at J to 5 bases, leaving 6 bases not matched to a gene. Germline V lookup: CDR1 MDHEN, CDR2 SYDVKM. In DNA, the CDR3 is TGTGCCAGCAGTCCGACAGGGGGCGAGGATAATTCACCCCTCCACTTT. It yields the protein CASSPTGGEDNSPLHF.

The CDR3, as DNA: TGTGCCAGCAGCTTAGGGGGGTTTAAGGATAGCAATCAGCCCCAGCATTTT. It specifies CASSLGGFKDSNQPQHF. The chain has TRBV13 and TRBJ1-5, with unresolved D. V was trimmed by 0 bases and J by 0 bases, leaving 12 bases between them. This CDR3 has 17 amino acids. CDR1 is PRHDT, CDR2 FYEKMQ, per germline (reference sequence).

The chain recombines TRBV29-1 with TRBJ1-2; tentatively, D is TRBD1 (6 bases). From germline, CDR1 is SQVTM and CDR2 ANQGSEA. The V end was cut by 0 bases, the J end by 5 bases, with 13 bases between. The CDR3 runs to 14 residues. As DNA, the CDR3 is TGCAGCGTTGAAGACCCGTGGCAGGGGTATGGCTACACCTTC. Protein sequence: CSVEDPWQGYGYTF.

V gene TRBV7-3 combines with J gene TRBJ1-6, with D tentatively TRBD1 (5 bases). The germline V gene has CDR1 SGHTA and CDR2 FQGTGA. The CDR3 is 14 amino acids. Trimming removed 0 bases from V and 6 bases from J, with 6 bases in between. The CDR3 loop is CASSLTGVNSPLHF. In DNA, the CDR3 is TGTGCCAGCAGCTTAACAGGGGTTAATTCACCCCTCCACTTT. Drawing the rest from reference TRBV7-3 and TRBJ1-6, the complete variable domain is GAGVSQTPSNKVTEKGKYVELRCDPISGHTALYWYRQSLGQGPEFLIYFQGTGAADDSGLPNDRFFAVRPEGSVSTLKIQRTERGDSAVYLCASSLTGVNSPLHFGNGTRLTVT.

The rearrangement joins TRBV6-1 to TRBJ2-7; no clear D. V lost 1 base to trimming and J lost 0 bases, with 13 bases between them. The V gene's germline CDR1 is MNHNS and CDR2 SASEGT. The CDR3 covers 16 residues. CDR3 residues: CASSEDVQVSSYEQYF. In DNA form, the CDR3 reads TGTGCCAGCAGTGAAGATGTGCAGGTGAGCTCCTACGAGCAGTACTTC.

This chain uses TRBV10-3 with TRBJ2-1, with 8 positions matching TRBD2. This CDR3 has 14 amino acids. Germline CDR1 and CDR2: ENHRY and SYGVKD. J was trimmed by 6 bases and V by 3 bases; bases with no gene match: 4. This CDR3 is CAISDEAGVNEQFF. CDR3 nucleotide sequence: TGTGCCATCAGTGATGAAGCGGGGGTCAATGAGCAGTTCTTC.

The V call is TRBV6-5, the J call TRBJ2-7; 13 nucleotides agree with TRBD2. With V trimmed by 6 bases and J by 11 bases, 10 bases remained unmatched. Germline CDR1 is MNHEY and CDR2 is SVGAGI. The CDR3 is 14 residues long. CDR3 residues: CASRSSGTSGVEYF. For the CDR3, the DNA is TGTGCCAGCAGGTCTTCCGGGACTAGCGGGGTGGAGTACTTC.

The V call is TRBV6-5, the J call TRBJ1-2; D is ambiguous. V was trimmed by 2 bases and J by 4 bases, leaving 14 bases between them. Germline-derived CDR1 and CDR2 are MNHEY and SVGAGI. The CDR3 contains 15 residues. The CDR3, as DNA: TGTGCCAGCAGTTACCAGGCAGCCGGGTTCTATGGCTACACCTTC. Its protein product is CASSYQAAGFYGYTF.

CDR3 residues: CSVTTGNEQYF. The CDR3 coding sequence is TGCAGTGTCACAACAGGGAACGAGCAGTACTTC. This chain joins TRBV20-1 and TRBJ2-7, with D possibly TRBD1 on 6 matching bases. CDR1 is DFQATT, CDR2 SNEGSKA, per germline (reference sequence). The V end was cut by 7 bases, the J end by 5 bases, with 12 bases between. The CDR3 spans 11 residues.

The chain couples TRBV4-1 to TRBJ1-1; a weak D match, TRBD1 (5 bases). Germline V gene lookup returns CDR1 MGHRA and CDR2 YSYEKL. The CDR3 consists of 16 residues. V lost 0 bases to trimming and J lost 5 bases, with 16 bases between them. The CDR3 bases are TGCGCCAGCAGCCAAGACGGGGCAGGGAGGAATACTGAAGCTTTCTTT. Translation gives CASSQDGAGRNTEAFF.

The gene calls are TRBV6-1 and TRBJ1-6, with 7 nucleotides matching TRBD1. Germline V gives CDR1 MNHNS, CDR2 SASEGT. V shed 8 bases, J shed 8 bases, and the junction held 9 bases outside the gene matches. This CDR3 is built from 14 residues. CDR3 DNA sequence: TGTGCCAGCGACCCGGGACAGACGTATTCACCCCTCCACTTT. Translating gives CASDPGQTYSPLHF.

The CDR3 nucleotides read TGTGCCAGCAAAGGCAGGGGACCCAAAAACATTCAGTACTTC. Its translation: CASKGRGPKNIQYF. The chain employs TRBV27 and TRBJ2-4; TRBD1 might be the D (6 bases). Germline V lookup: CDR1 MNHEY, CDR2 SMNVEV (reference sequence). There are 14 residues in the CDR3. Trimming cost V 7 bases and J 2 bases, with 12 bases left between them.

A single count supports this clone. The J gene is TRBJ2-3, the V gene TRBV29-1; D not resolved. V was cut by 4 bases and J by 0 bases, with 17 bases left in between. The CDR3 is 16 amino acids. CDR1 is SQVTM and CDR2 is ANQGSEA in the germline V gene. Here the CDR3 DNA reads TGCAGCGTTGCGGGCCAGTGGGATCCTAGCACAGATACGCAGTATTTT. Its translation is CSVAGQWDPSTDTQYF.

The V call is TRBV6-1, the J call TRBJ2-5; perhaps TRBD2 as D (6 bases). Gene TRBJ2-7 matches the end of the DNA better, so the J call may be wrong. Per the germline V gene, CDR1 is MNHNS and CDR2 is SASEGT. This CDR3 comprises 14 residues. CDR3 amino acids: CASSRDFTSYEQYF. Written as DNA, the CDR3 is TGTGCCAGCAGCCGGGACTTCACCTCCTACGAGCAGTACTTC.

This rearrangement joins TRBV27 to TRBJ2-1; D not certain. The germline V gene has CDR1 MNHEY and CDR2 SMNVEV (reference sequence). The CDR3 has 14 residues. The V end was cut by 3 bases, the J end by 4 bases, with 10 bases between. The CDR3 loop reads CASSLVTGYNEQFF. The CDR3 DNA is TGTGCCAGCAGTTTGGTTACGGGTTACAATGAGCAGTTCTTC.

This chain connects TRBV28 to TRBJ2-7; 8 nucleotides agree with TRBD2. Germline lookup yields CDR1 MDHEN and CDR2 SYDVKM. The J segment lost 0 bases and the V segment lost 6 bases, leaving 7 bases of the junction unmatched. This CDR3 comprises 15 residues. As DNA, the CDR3 is TGTGCCAGCAGCTATAGCGGGGCGAGCTCCTACGAGCAGTACTTC. Translating it yields CASSYSGASSYEQYF.

This rearrangement joins TRBV28 to TRBJ1-5, with 7 bases aligning to TRBD1. The germline gives CDR1 MDHEN, CDR2 SYDVKM. J gave up 3 bases and V 5 bases, and 4 bases lay outside the gene matches. CDR3 length: 14 residues. CDR3 bases: TGTGCCAGCAGTGCCGGGACAGACAATCAGCCCCAGCATTTT. Amino acids: CASSAGTDNQPQHF.

V is TRBV4-2 and J is TRBJ1-1, with 9 bases identical to TRBD1. The CDR3 runs to 17 residues. Per the germline V gene, CDR1 is LGHNA and CDR2 is YNFKEQ. Trimming removed 0 bases from V and 7 bases from J; junction bases left unmatched: 12. The CDR3 nucleotides are TGTGCCAGCAGCCAAGATGTCCGGGGACAGGGAGAGGGTGAAGCTTTCTTT. Residues: CASSQDVRGQGEGEAFF.

This clone turned up a few times. This chain connects TRBV25-1 to TRBJ1-2; D unclear. The CDR3 runs to 9 residues. Per germline, CDR1 MGHDK and CDR2 SYGVNS. V lost 2 bases, J lost 8 bases, and 0 bases lay in between. CDR3 protein: CASSEGYTF. The CDR3, as DNA: TGTGCCAGCAGTGAAGGCTACACCTTC.

V is TRBV19 and J is TRBJ1-2; maybe TRBD1 (6 bases). The germline V gene has CDR1 LNHDA and CDR2 SQIVND (reference sequence). The CDR3 contains 12 residues. Trimming left V 7 bases short and J 4 bases short, with 10 bases between. In DNA form, the CDR3 reads TGTGCCAGTACCCAGGACAGCTATGGCTACACCTTC. Translated, it gives CASTQDSYGYTF.